This T cell receptor (beta chain) is drawn from a study of CD8 T cells in ankylosing spondylitis. CDR1 and CDR2 (germline): KGHSH, LQKENI. V gave up 3 bases and J gave up 5 bases; unmatched junction bases: 5. The CDR3 loop spans 15 amino acids. About this clonotype: Its antigen is not known.

Quantitative molecular-barcoded 5'-RACE generated the TCR beta libraries. TCRdb called the 5' RACE reads again in MiXCR, with one record for every CDR3 protein. The table shows 800,000 to 900,000 distinct CDR3 sequences, with 12% occurring only once. Study conclusions and caveats: Ankylosing spondylitis blood seemed to carry a telltale TCR beta motif made of several highly homologous variants. Disease-linked clones reportedly showed significant enrichment in matched ankylosing spondylitis synovial fluid.

Sequencing was carried out using blood, either unsorted or a sorted T cell fraction (not recorded which). This chain uses TRBV18 with TRBJ1-5; 9 bases align to TRBD1. The receptor was isolated from a male donor with ankylosing spondylitis. CDR3 region: CASSPMGQGYQPQHF. The CDR3 nucleotides read TGTGCCAGCTCACCGATGGGACAGGGATATCAGCCCCAGCATTTT.